This entry concerns a single T cell receptor beta chain. The data belong to a study of T cells in Graves' hyperthyroidism and ophthalmopathy. Orbital computed tomography, thyroid ultrasound, serum thyroxine and TRAb, and clinical symptoms together informed the diagnoses. It was RNA transcripts that yielded the amplified TCR beta CDR3 regions. The HTBI primer set was used in a first-round RT-PCR of the TCR CDR3. TCRdb processed the multiplex PCR reads anew with MiXCR; each CDR3 protein has one entry. This sample has 300,000 to 450,000 distinct CDR3 sequences, with approximately 15% found just once. J gave up 3 bases and V 5 bases, and 8 bases lay outside the gene matches. Germline V gene lookup returns CDR1 MGHRA and CDR2 YSYEKL. The CDR3 covers 15 residues.

The TCR was taken from a woman aged 60-70 years with Graves' hyperthyroidism. The chain couples TRBV4-1 to TRBJ1-1; 8 positions match TRBD1. Sequenced material: blood. The CDR3 DNA is TGCGCCAGCAGCGCGCAGGGGGCGCGGGACACTGAAGCTTTCTTT. Protein sequence: CASSAQGARDTEAFF.